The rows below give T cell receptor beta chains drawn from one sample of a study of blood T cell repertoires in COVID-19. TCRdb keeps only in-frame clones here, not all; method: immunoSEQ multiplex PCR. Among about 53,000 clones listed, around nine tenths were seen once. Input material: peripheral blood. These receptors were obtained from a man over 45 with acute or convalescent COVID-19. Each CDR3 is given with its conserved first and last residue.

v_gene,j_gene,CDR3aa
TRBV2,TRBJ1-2,CASSETGTGRGGYTF
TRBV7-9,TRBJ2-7,CVSGYPEDEQYF
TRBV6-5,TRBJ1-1,CAGTGTANTEAFF
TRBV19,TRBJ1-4,CASSIEGRSNEKLFF
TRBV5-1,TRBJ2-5,CASSLGVLQETQYF
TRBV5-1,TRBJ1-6,CASSYSATGSYNSPLHF
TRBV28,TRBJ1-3,CASSLSGLTPGNTIYF
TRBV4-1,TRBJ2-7,CASSPHGDSPYEQYF
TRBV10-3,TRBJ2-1,CATKTSGDYNEQFF
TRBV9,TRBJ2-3,CASSVLTGPDTQYF
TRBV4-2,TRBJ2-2,CASSQQDGAGELFF
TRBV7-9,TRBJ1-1,CASSLAPGHKMNTEAFF
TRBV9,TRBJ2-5,CASSVDGGAETQYF
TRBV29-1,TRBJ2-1,CSVEPADRDYNEQFF
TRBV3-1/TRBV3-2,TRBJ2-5,CASSQDLLNRGKETQYF
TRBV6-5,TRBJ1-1,CASIGGGADTEAFF
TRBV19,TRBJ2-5,CASSITPSSGRAWETQYF
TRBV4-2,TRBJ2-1,CASSQVGTTTYNEQFF
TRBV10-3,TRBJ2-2,CAISEFIDRNGNTGELFF
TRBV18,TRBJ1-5,CASSPMVGAGGKLNQPQHF
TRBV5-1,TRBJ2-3,CASAGLAPDTQYF
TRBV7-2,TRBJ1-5,CASSLGALRSSNQPQHF
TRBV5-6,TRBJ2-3,CASSSGLATDTQYF
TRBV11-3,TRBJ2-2,CASSFVRGNTGELFF
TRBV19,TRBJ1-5,CASSMRGLEDQPQHF
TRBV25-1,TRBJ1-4,CASSEYKTRGEKLFF
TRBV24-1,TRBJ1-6,CATSETADSPLHF
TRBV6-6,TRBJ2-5,CASRDDTGREEETQYF
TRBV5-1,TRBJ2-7,CASSGASGGREQYF
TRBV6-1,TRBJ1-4,CASSERGGGNEKLFF
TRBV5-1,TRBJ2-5,CASSLDIQETQYF
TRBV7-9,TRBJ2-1,CASSFWAGRHNEQFF
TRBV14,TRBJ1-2,CASSPPGQPWNYGYTF
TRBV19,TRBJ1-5,CASSIDEGELLPQHF
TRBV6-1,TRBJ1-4,CASSQVGTGGEKLFF
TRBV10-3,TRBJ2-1,CAISESEGIGTRQFF
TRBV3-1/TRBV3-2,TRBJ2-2,CASSLRRGGELFF
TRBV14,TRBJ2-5,CASSQAGTGFSQYF
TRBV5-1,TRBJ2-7,CASGSGTGAYEQYF
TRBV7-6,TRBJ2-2,CASSSQGGATGELFF
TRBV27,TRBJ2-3,CASSPRTGFSDTQYF
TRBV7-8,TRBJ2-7,CASSQGTGGYEQYF
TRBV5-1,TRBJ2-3,CASSLTSARTDTQYF
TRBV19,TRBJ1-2,CASSIATPRGYTF
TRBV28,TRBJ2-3,CASSFPELGPDTQYF
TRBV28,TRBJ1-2,CASSPNSGYTF
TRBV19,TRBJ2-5,CASSSWQGLETQYF
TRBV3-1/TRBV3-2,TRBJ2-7,CASSQGLAGNYEQYF
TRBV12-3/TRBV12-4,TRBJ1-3,CASSFGYTIYF
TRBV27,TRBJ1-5,CASSLSSQGNQPQHF
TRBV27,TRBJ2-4,CASSPRQRRRENIQYF
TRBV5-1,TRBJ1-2,CASSQQGSSGGYTF
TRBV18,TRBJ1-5,CASSLGTGNQPQHF
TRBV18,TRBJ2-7,CASSSPGQGDDEQYF
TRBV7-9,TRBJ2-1,CASSSLGGSSYNEQFF
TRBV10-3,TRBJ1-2,CAISEADYGYTF
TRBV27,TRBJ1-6,CASSQGARNSPLHF